This T cell receptor (beta chain) emerged from a study of human T cells and chemical hapten exposure. On this clonotype: Its antigen is as yet unknown.

V lost 2 bases to trimming and J lost 1 base, with 13 bases between them. Germline-derived CDR1 and CDR2 are SGHTA and FQGTGA. The CDR3 spans 16 residues. Unique molecular identifiers were affixed to discrete cDNA molecules within the library. Each CDR3 protein gets one entry after TCRdb re-called the RACE reads with MiXCR. The sample holds a few hundred thousand distinct CDR3 sequences, 4.5% to 5.5% seen once. Points from the study as a whole: Once DPC sensitization occurred, TCRs above 1 in 1000 frequency showed no change. There was a positive correlation between PT1 expanded TCR counts and patch test score.

Sample time point: pre-sensitization, week 0. Stated treatment: therapeutic diphenylcyclopropenone sensitization with weekly scalp DPC. The study extracted total RNA from unfractionated whole blood. The rearrangement uses TRBV7-3 and TRBJ2-3; maybe TRBD1 (7 bases). The sample consisted of whole blood, taken in connection with sensitization to the hapten diphenylcyclopropenone (DPC). The sequence derives from a woman between 18 and 29 years old with alopecia areata. Some clones in this sample may be carry-over from other donors' samples. CDR3 sequence reads: CASSLFQGGGTDTQYF. As DNA, the CDR3 is TGTGCCAGCAGCTTATTTCAGGGGGGAGGCACAGATACGCAGTATTTT.